The 8 T cell receptor beta chains given below trace back to one sample, sequenced in a study of T cells in Graves' hyperthyroidism and ophthalmopathy. Amplified regions were TCR beta CDR3 sequences from RNA transcripts. First-round RT-PCR with HTBI primers amplified the TCR CDR3 region. TCRdb used MiXCR to reprocess the multiplex PCR reads, holding one entry per CDR3 protein. The sample holds under 350,000 distinct CDR3 sequences; around 20% are singletons and the top ten take about 50%. Specimen: blood. The origin of the receptors is a woman aged 45-60 years with Graves' hyperthyroidism.

The V and J genes are TRBV6-2 or TRBV6-3 and TRBJ2-1, with D tentatively TRBD2 (7 bases). The CDR3 consists of 15 residues. Germline CDR1 is MNHEY and CDR2 is SVGEGT. V lost 6 bases and J lost 9, with 21 bases in between. CDR3 coding DNA: TGTGCCAGCAGCCCTTTCCTATCGAGGGGGGGTGAGCAGTTCTTC. Amino acids: CASSPFLSRGGEQFF.

This clonotype has a count of ten or more. This chain uses TRBV6-1 with TRBJ1-2; no firm D call. The ends were cut back, 0 bases at V and 4 bases at J, with 12 bases in the middle. The CDR3 has 15 amino acids. Germline V CDR1 and CDR2: MNHNS, SASEGT. In DNA form, the CDR3 reads TGTGCCAGCAGTGAAGCTGCCAAGAGCCTCTATGGCTACACCTTC. This codes for CASSEAAKSLYGYTF.

This clonotype was detected a few times. The chain joins TRBV7-3 to TRBJ2-3, with 16 bases fitting TRBD2. V was pared by 5 bases and J by 2 bases, with 10 bases of the junction left unmatched. From germline, CDR1 is SGHTA and CDR2 FQGTGA. There are 19 residues in the CDR3. The CDR3: CASSPKPGTSGGATDTQYF. The CDR3 coding sequence is TGTGCCAGCAGCCCAAAGCCCGGGACTAGCGGGGGGGCCACAGATACGCAGTATTTT. The full variable domain, with the rest looked up from reference TRBV7-3 and TRBJ2-3, is GAGVSQTPSNKVTEKGKYVELRCDPISGHTALYWYRQSLGQGPEFLIYFQGTGAADDSGLPNDRFFAVRPEGSVSTLKIQRTERGDSAVYLCASSPKPGTSGGATDTQYFGPGTRLTVL.

This clonotype was seen only a few times. The CDR3, as DNA: TGTGCCAGCAGCGATCAGGGGGGCTCTGGAAACACCATATATTTT. It specifies CASSDQGGSGNTIYF. The chain couples TRBV6-2 or TRBV6-3 to TRBJ1-3; TRBD1 aligns across 7 bases. The CDR3 spans 15 residues. V was pared by 6 bases and J by 0 bases, with 5 bases of the junction left unmatched. The germline CDR1 and CDR2 sequences are MNHEY and SVGEGT.

This clonotype was observed many times. This chain joins TRBV2 and TRBJ1-4; 8 bases fit TRBD1. V was clipped by 3 bases and J by 8 bases; unmatched bases: 11. There are 16 residues in the CDR3. The V gene's germline CDR1 is SNHLY and CDR2 FYNNEI. The CDR3 nucleotides are TGTGCCAGCAGTGAGCTTCCCGCAGGGGGCGGGGAAAAACTGTTTTTT. Its translation: CASSELPAGGGEKLFF.

This clonotype was counted at least ten times. The gene calls are TRBV3-1 and TRBJ1-1; D is perhaps TRBD1 (6 bases). The CDR3 is made up of 15 amino acids. Germline CDR1 LGHDT, CDR2 YNNKEL (reference sequence). V dropped 4 bases and J dropped 2 bases, with 14 bases sitting between them. CDR3 DNA sequence: TGTGCCAGCAGCCGTATGACAGGAGTCAACACTGAAGCTTTCTTT. Its protein is CASSRMTGVNTEAFF. Combining the CDR3 with reference TRBV3-1 and TRBJ1-1 gives the whole variable domain DTAVSQTPKYLVTQMGNDKSIKCEQNLGHDTMYWYKQDSKKFLKIMFSYNNKELIINETVPNRFSPKSPDKAHLNLHINSLELGDSAVYFCASSRMTGVNTEAFFGQGTRLTVV.

The gene calls are TRBV6-2 or TRBV6-3 and TRBJ1-3; a weak D match, TRBD1 (5 bases). This CDR3 is built from 12 residues. V was cut by 6 bases and J by 16 bases, with 19 bases left in between. The germline CDR1 and CDR2 sequences are MNHEY and SVGEGT. The DNA of the CDR3 is TGTGCCAGCAGGAGGGGCAGGGAAAGAATGTATTTT. Its translation: CASRRGRERMYF.

This clonotype was seen many times. This sequence joins TRBV12-3 or TRBV12-4 and TRBJ1-5; perhaps TRBD1 as D (5 bases). Trimming took off 8 bases at V and 8 bases at J, with 10 bases between the two ends. This CDR3 is built from 11 residues. CDR3 region: CASGRVKPQHF. As DNA, the CDR3 is TGTGCCAGCGGCAGGGTGAAGCCCCAGCATTTT.